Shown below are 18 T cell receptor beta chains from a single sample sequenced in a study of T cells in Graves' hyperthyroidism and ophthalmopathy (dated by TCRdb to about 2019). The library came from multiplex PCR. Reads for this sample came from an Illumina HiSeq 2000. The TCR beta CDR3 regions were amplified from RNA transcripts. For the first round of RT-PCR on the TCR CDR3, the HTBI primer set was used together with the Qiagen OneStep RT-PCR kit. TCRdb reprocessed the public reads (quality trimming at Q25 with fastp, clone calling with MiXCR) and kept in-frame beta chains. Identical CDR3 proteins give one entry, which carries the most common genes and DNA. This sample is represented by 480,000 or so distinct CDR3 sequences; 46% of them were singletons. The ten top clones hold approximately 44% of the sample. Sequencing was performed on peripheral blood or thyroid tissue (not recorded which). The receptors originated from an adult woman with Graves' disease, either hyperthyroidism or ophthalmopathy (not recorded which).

DNA of the CDR3: TGTGCCAGCAGCTTAGGACAGGGTTTGAGTCAGCCCCAGCATTTT. It yields the protein CASSLGQGLSQPQHF. V gene TRBV7-2 combines with J gene TRBJ1-5; TRBD1 matches 7 bases. V shed 1 base, J shed 6 bases, and the junction held 6 bases outside the gene matches. This CDR3 comprises 15 residues. In germline, CDR1 is SGHTA, CDR2 FQGNSA. Filled out from reference TRBV7-2 and TRBJ1-5, the complete variable domain reads GAGVSQSPSNKVTEKGKDVELRCDPISGHTALYWYRQSLGQGLEFLIYFQGNSAPDKSGLPSDRFSAERTGGSVSTLTIQRTQQEDSAVYLCASSLGQGLSQPQHFGDGTRLSIL.

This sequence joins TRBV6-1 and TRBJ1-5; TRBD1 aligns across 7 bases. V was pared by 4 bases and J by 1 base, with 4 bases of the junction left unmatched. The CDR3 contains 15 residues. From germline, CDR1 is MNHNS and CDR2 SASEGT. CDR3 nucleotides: TGTGCCAGCAGTGGACAGGGACCAAGCAATCAGCCCCAGCATTTT. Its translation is CASSGQGPSNQPQHF.

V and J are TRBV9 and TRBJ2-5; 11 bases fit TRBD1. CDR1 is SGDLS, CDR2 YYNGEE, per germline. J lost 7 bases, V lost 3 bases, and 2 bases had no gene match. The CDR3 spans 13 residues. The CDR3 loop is CASSAGQGATQYF. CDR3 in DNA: TGTGCCAGCAGCGCCGGACAGGGGGCGACCCAGTACTTC. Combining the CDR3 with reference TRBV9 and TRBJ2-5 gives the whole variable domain DSGVTQTPKHLITATGQRVTLRCSPRSGDLSVYWYQQSLDQGLQFLIQYYNGEERAKGNILERFSAQQFPDLHSELNLSSLELGDSALYFCASSAGQGATQYFGPGTRLLVL.

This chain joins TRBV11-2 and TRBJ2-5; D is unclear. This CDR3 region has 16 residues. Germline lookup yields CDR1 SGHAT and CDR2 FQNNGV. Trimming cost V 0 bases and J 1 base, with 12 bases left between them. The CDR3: CASSLETSPSQETQYF. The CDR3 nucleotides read TGTGCCAGCAGCTTAGAGACGTCTCCTTCCCAAGAGACCCAGTACTTC.

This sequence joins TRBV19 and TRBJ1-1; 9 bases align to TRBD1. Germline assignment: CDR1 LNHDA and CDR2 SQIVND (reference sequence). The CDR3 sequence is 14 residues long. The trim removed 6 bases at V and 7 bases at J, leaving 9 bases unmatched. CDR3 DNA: TGTGCCAGTAGGCACAGACAGGGGGAAAATGAAGCTTTCTTT. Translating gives CASRHRQGENEAFF.

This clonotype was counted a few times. CDR3 bases: TGTGCCACCAGCACAGGAGGAGAGTTCTACGAGCAGTACTTC. Protein product: CATSTGGEFYEQYF. The chain joins TRBV15 to TRBJ2-7; D is possibly TRBD2 (5 bases). Trimming pared 4 bases from V and 3 bases from J, leaving 13 bases between. The germline V gene has CDR1 LNHNV and CDR2 YYDKDF (reference sequence). The CDR3 sequence is 14 residues long.

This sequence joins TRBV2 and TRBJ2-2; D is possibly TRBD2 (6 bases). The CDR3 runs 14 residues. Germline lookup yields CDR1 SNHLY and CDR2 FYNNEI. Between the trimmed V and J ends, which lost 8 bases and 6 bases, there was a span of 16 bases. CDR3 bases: TGTGCCAGCGAGGAGGGGCGCCTAGCCGGGGAGCTGTTTTTT. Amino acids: CASEEGRLAGELFF.

CDR3 nucleotides: TGCAGTGGTGTTGGGGGTGGCGAGACCCAGTACTTC. Its protein is CSGVGGGETQYF. This chain uses TRBV20-1 with TRBJ2-5, with D tentatively TRBD1 or TRBD2 (5 bases each). This CDR3 contains 12 residues. The V gene's germline CDR1 is DFQATT and CDR2 SNEGSKA (reference sequence). The germline V and J ends were trimmed by 7 bases and 5 bases, with 14 bases remaining between them.

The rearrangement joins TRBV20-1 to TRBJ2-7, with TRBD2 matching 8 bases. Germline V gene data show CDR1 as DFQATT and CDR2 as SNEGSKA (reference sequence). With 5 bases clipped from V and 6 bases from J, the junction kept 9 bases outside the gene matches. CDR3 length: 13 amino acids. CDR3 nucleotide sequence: TGCAGTGCTCGTCGGACTAGCAGCTCCGAGCAGTACTTC. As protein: CSARRTSSSEQYF.

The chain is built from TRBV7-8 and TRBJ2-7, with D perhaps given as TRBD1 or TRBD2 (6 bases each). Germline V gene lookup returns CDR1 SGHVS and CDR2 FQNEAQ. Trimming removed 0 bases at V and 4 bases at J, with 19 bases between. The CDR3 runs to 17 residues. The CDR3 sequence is CASSLARYRGGRYEQYF. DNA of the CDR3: TGTGCCAGCAGCTTAGCGAGATACAGAGGGGGGAGGTACGAGCAGTACTTC.

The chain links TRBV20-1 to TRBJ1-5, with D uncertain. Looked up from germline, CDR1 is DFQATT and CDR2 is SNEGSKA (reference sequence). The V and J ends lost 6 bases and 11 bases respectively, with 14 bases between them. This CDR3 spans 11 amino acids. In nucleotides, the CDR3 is TGCAGTGCCCTAGTCTACGAGACCCAGCATTTT. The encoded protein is CSALVYETQHF.

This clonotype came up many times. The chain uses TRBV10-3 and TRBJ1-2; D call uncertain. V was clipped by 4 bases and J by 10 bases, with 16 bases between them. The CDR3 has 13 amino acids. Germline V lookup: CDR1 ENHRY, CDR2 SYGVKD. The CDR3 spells CAISGAGTGDYTF. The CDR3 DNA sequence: TGTGCCATCAGTGGGGCGGGAACCGGAGACTACACCTTC.

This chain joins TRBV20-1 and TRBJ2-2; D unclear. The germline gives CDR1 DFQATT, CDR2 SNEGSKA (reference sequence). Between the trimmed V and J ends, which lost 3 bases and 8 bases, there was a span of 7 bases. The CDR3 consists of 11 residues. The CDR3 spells CSARETGELFF. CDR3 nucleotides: TGCAGTGCTAGGGAAACAGGGGAGCTGTTTTTT.

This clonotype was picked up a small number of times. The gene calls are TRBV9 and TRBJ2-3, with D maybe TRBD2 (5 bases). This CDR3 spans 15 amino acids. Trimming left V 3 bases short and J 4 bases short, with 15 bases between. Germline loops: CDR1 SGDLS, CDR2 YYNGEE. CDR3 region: CASSETLGMADTQYF. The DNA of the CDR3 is TGTGCCAGCAGCGAGACACTAGGGATGGCAGATACGCAGTATTTT. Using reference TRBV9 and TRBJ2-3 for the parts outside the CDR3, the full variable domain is DSGVTQTPKHLITATGQRVTLRCSPRSGDLSVYWYQQSLDQGLQFLIQYYNGEERAKGNILERFSAQQFPDLHSELNLSSLELGDSALYFCASSETLGMADTQYFGPGTRLTVL.

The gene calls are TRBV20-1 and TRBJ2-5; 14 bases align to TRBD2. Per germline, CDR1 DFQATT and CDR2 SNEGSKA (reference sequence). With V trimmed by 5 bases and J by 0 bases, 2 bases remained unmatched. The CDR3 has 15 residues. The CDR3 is CSAPGLAGDQETQYF. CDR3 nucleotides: TGCAGTGCTCCGGGACTAGCGGGGGACCAAGAGACCCAGTACTTC.

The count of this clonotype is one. CDR3: CATSSRGTGMQPQHF. The CDR3 DNA follows: TGTGCCACCAGTTCAAGGGGAACAGGGATGCAGCCCCAGCATTTT. This chain links TRBV24-1 with TRBJ1-5; possible D gene TRBD1, 6 bases. This CDR3 has 15 residues. V was trimmed by 6 bases and J by 7 bases, leaving 18 bases between them. Germline loops: CDR1 KGHDR, CDR2 SFDVKD.

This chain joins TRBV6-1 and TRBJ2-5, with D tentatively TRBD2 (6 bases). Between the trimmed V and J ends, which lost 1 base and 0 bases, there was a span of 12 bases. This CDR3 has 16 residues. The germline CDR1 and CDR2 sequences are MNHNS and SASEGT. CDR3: CASSEDPGGYQETQYF. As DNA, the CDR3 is TGTGCCAGCAGTGAAGACCCCGGGGGATACCAAGAGACCCAGTACTTC.

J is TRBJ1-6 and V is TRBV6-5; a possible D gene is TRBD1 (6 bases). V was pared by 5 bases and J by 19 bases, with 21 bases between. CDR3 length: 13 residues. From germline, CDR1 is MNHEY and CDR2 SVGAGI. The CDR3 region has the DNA TGTGCCAGCAGTGAAGCGGGGACAAGGGGAGTGCACTTT. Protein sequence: CASSEAGTRGVHF.